These 23 T cell receptor beta chains share one sample of origin, sequenced in a study of T cells in tumors and immune-related adverse events. The repertoire was sequenced with immunoSEQ multiplex PCR; TCRdb's copy has only in-frame clones and lacks some. The sample comprises about 11,000 clones, 80% to 95% of which are singletons, and about 1.5% rests with the top ten. Sequences were derived from lymph node tissue, sampled from a patient treated with anti-PD-1 therapy. These receptor sequences come from a female donor with metastatic renal cell carcinoma.

The chain joins TRBV18 to TRBJ2-2; perhaps TRBD1 as D (6 bases). Germline V lookup: CDR1 KGHSH, CDR2 LQKENI. The CDR3 spans 14 residues. Trimming shortened V by 5 bases and J by 1 base, and 8 bases separated the two germline ends. The CDR3 DNA reads TGTGCCAGCTCAAGACAGGAGAACACCGGGGAGCTGTTTTTT. This gives the protein CASSRQENTGELFF.

CDR3 loop: CASSESRVLRYEQYF. The CDR3 coding sequence is TGCGCCAGCAGTGAGTCGAGGGTCCTACGATACGAGCAGTACTTC. V usage is TRBV10-2 and J usage is TRBJ2-7; D possibly corresponds to TRBD2 (5 bases). CDR1 and CDR2 (germline): WSHSY, SAAADI. This CDR3 has 15 residues. Trimming shortened V by 0 bases and J by 4 bases, and 13 bases separated the two germline ends.

This clone was seen once. The J gene is TRBJ2-7, the V gene TRBV15; 7 positions match TRBD1. V was pared by 0 bases and J by 6 bases, with 8 bases of the junction left unmatched. The CDR3 is made up of 15 amino acids. Germline CDR1 LNHNV, CDR2 YYDKDF (reference sequence). The CDR3 nucleotides read TGTGCCACCAGCAGAGATGTACATACAGGGGCCGAGCAGTACTTC. Protein: CATSRDVHTGAEQYF.

V and J are TRBV28 and TRBJ2-7, with 7 bases that match TRBD2. The V and J ends lost 3 bases and 2 bases, in that order; junction bases with no gene match: 7. Looked up from germline, CDR1 is MDHEN and CDR2 is SYDVKM. This CDR3 has 15 residues. CDR3 sequence (DNA): TGTGCCAGCAGTTTTACCGGGACTAAACCCTACGAGCAGTACTTC. It specifies CASSFTGTKPYEQYF.

A single count supports this clone. The chain joins TRBV4-2 to TRBJ2-2; D remains unclear. V gave up 2 bases and J gave up 4 bases, with 5 bases separating them. Germline assignment: CDR1 LGHNA and CDR2 YNFKEQ. The CDR3 extends over 13 amino acids. Written as DNA, the CDR3 is TGTGCCAGCAGCCAAACATCCACCGGGGAGCTGTTTTTT. It codes for CASSQTSTGELFF.

The chain is built from TRBV15 and TRBJ2-7; 7 bases map to TRBD1. Germline loops: CDR1 LNHNV, CDR2 YYDKDF (reference sequence). CDR3 size: 11 residues. J gave up 5 bases and V 8 bases, and 3 bases lay outside the gene matches. CDR3 bases: TGTGCCACCCAGGGGGTTCACGAGCAGTACTTC. Translating gives CATQGVHEQYF.

V is TRBV25-1 and J is TRBJ2-7; D possibly corresponds to TRBD1 (6 bases). The CDR3 is 16 residues long. The germline CDR1 and CDR2 sequences are MGHDK and SYGVNS. V lost 5 bases, J lost 3 bases, and 20 bases lay in between. The CDR3 coding sequence is TGTGCCAGCAGTAGAGGGGGTCAGGGAAAGGTCTACGAGCAGTACTTC. Translation gives CASSRGGQGKVYEQYF.

This rearrangement joins TRBV7-8 to TRBJ1-5; the D gene is possibly TRBD1 (5 bases). Trimming took off 1 base at V and 9 bases at J, with 13 bases between the two ends. Looked up from germline, CDR1 is SGHVS and CDR2 is FQNEAQ. The CDR3 is 14 residues long. The CDR3: CASSLGGRASPQHF. The CDR3 DNA follows: TGTGCCAGCAGCTTAGGAGGCAGGGCGTCGCCCCAGCATTTT.

The chain employs TRBV4-3 and TRBJ2-7, with D unclear. The CDR3 is 14 amino acids. The germline CDR1 and CDR2 sequences are LGHNA and YSLEER. V shed 0 bases and J shed 0 bases, with 6 bases lying between them. CDR3 amino acids: CASSQDQNSYEQYF. The DNA of the CDR3 is TGCGCCAGCAGCCAAGATCAAAACTCCTACGAGCAGTACTTC.

The J gene is TRBJ2-7, the V gene TRBV11-2; a weak D match, TRBD1 (6 bases). This CDR3 has 18 amino acids. Trimming took off 2 bases at V and 1 base at J, with 21 bases between the two ends. CDR1 is SGHAT and CDR2 is FQNNGV in the germline V gene. The CDR3 bases are TGTGCCAGCAGCTTAAGGGTTGGAACTCGGGACATTTCCTACGAGCAGTACTTC. This gives the protein CASSLRVGTRDISYEQYF.

This clone showed up just a few times. CDR3 nucleotide sequence: TGTGCCACCAGCAGACCCTACCGAGGCGGAGGGGTAGGGAAGACCCAGTACTTC. Translating it yields CATSRPYRGGGVGKTQYF. This chain links TRBV15 with TRBJ2-5; D possibly corresponds to TRBD2 (6 bases). Trimming removed 2 bases from V and 6 bases from J, with 25 bases in between. Germline V gene data show CDR1 as LNHNV and CDR2 as YYDKDF (reference sequence). The CDR3 sequence is 18 residues long.

This clone appeared a single time. The sample carries other DNA sequences with the same CDR3. The chain has TRBV29-1 and TRBJ1-1; D is uncertain. Germline loops: CDR1 SQVTM, CDR2 ANQGSEA. Deletions cut 7 bases from V and 4 bases from J, with 16 bases between. This CDR3 comprises 13 residues. The chain's CDR3 is CSGIMDLGTEAFF. The DNA for the CDR3 is TGCAGCGGGATCATGGACCTCGGCACTGAAGCTTTCTTT.

V gene TRBV6-6 combines with J gene TRBJ1-1; possible D gene TRBD1, 5 bases. CDR1 and CDR2 (germline): MNHNY, SVGAGI (reference sequence). V lost 0 bases to trimming and J lost 8 bases, with 16 bases between them. The CDR3 length is 15 residues. The CDR3 here is CASSYSGANSKEAFF. CDR3 nucleotides: TGTGCCAGCAGTTACTCTGGGGCTAACTCCAAAGAAGCTTTCTTT.

V usage is TRBV5-4 and J usage is TRBJ1-1, with 9 bases identical to TRBD1. CDR1 and CDR2 (germline): SGHNT, YYREEE (reference sequence). Losses at the gene ends were 1 base for V and 3 bases for J; bases not matched to a gene: 4. The CDR3 length is 15 residues. The CDR3 reads CASSLNRGQDTEAFF. The CDR3 bases are TGTGCCAGCAGCTTGAACAGGGGGCAAGACACTGAAGCTTTCTTT.

The chain couples TRBV7-9 to TRBJ2-1; TRBD2 agrees at 9 bases. CDR1 and CDR2 (germline): SEHNR, FQNEAQ (reference sequence). The V gene end was trimmed by 4 bases and the J gene end by 6 bases; junction bases not matched to a gene: 7. The CDR3 has 15 residues. This CDR3 is CASSSPGTSFNEQFF. The CDR3 bases are TGTGCCAGCAGCTCTCCCGGGACTAGCTTCAATGAGCAGTTCTTC.

The gene calls are TRBV5-4 and TRBJ2-4, with D hard to call. Germline CDR1 is SGHNT and CDR2 is YYREEE (reference sequence). The length of the CDR3 is 11 residues. Trimming took 2 bases from V and 4 from J, leaving 1 base between them. CDR3 sequence: CASSLKNIQYF. CDR3 bases: TGTGCCAGCAGCTTAAAAAACATTCAGTACTTC.

CDR3 loop: CAINRLGGKDEQFF. The CDR3 nucleotides are TGTGCCATCAACCGTCTGGGGGGAAAGGATGAGCAGTTCTTC. This rearrangement joins TRBV10-3 to TRBJ2-1; D might be TRBD2 (6 bases). V lost 7 bases to trimming and J lost 8 bases, with 18 bases between them. Germline CDR1 is ENHRY and CDR2 is SYGVKD. The CDR3 sequence is 14 residues long.

The V call is TRBV6-1, the J call TRBJ2-3; D not certain. This CDR3 comprises 13 residues. CDR1 and CDR2 from the germline V gene are MNHNS and SASEGT. V lost 7 bases, J lost 6 bases, and 14 bases lay in between. The CDR3 DNA is TGTGCCAGCATTTTCGGATCGGAGGATACGCAGTATTTT. This gives the protein CASIFGSEDTQYF.

This clone was recorded once. The chain recombines TRBV6-5 with TRBJ1-2; 8 nucleotides agree with TRBD1. Per the germline V gene, CDR1 is MNHEY and CDR2 is SVGAGI. This CDR3 region has 14 residues. V shed 6 bases and J 8 bases; nucleotides not matched to a gene: 11. CDR3 DNA: TGTGCCAGCAGGATATCAGGGGGCCAGGGAGGCTACACCTTC. Its translation is CASRISGGQGGYTF.

The CDR3 nucleotides are TGTGCCAGCAGCCAATCAGGGGACACCACAGATACGCAGTATTTT. Protein sequence: CASSQSGDTTDTQYF. V usage is TRBV16 and J usage is TRBJ2-3, with a possible D match to TRBD1 (6 bases). The germline V and J ends were trimmed by 0 bases and 2 bases, with 9 bases remaining between them. Germline lookup yields CDR1 KGHSY and CDR2 FQNENV. This CDR3 spans 15 amino acids.

This chain uses TRBV27 with TRBJ2-7; 11 bases fit TRBD1. CDR1 is MNHEY and CDR2 is SMNVEV in the germline V gene (reference sequence). The CDR3 sequence is 15 residues long. J lost 6 bases, V lost 5 bases, and 9 bases had no gene match. CDR3 protein: CASSETRDRGSEQYF. CDR3 DNA: TGTGCCAGCAGTGAGACCCGGGACAGGGGGAGCGAGCAGTACTTC.

The rearrangement uses TRBV5-6 and TRBJ2-3; D gene unclear. The germline V gene has CDR1 SGHDT and CDR2 YYEEEE. CDR3 length equals 14 residues. The ends were cut back, 4 bases at V and 1 base at J, with 10 bases in the middle. CDR3 nucleotide sequence: TGTGCCAGCAGCCTCGAGAAGCGCACAGATACGCAGTATTTT. Translating it yields CASSLEKRTDTQYF.

The chain links TRBV11-1 to TRBJ1-4, with D maybe TRBD1 (5 bases). This CDR3 has 14 amino acids. The V end lost 6 bases, the J end lost 6 bases, and 14 bases lay between the germline ends. Germline V gene sequence: CDR1 SGHAT, CDR2 FQDESV (reference sequence). CDR3: CASSTGTSYEKLFF. The CDR3 coding sequence is TGTGCCAGCAGTACGGGGACGTCTTATGAAAAACTGTTTTTT.